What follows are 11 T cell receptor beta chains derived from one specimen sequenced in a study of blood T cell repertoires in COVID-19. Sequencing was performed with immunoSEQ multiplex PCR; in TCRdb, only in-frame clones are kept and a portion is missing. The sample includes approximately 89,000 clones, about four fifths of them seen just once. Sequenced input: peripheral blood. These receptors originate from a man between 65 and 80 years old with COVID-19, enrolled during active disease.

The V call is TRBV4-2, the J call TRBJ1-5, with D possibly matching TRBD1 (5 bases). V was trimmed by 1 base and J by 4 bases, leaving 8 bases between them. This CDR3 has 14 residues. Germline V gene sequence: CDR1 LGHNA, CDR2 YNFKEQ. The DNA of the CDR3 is TGTGCCAGCAGCCAAGGTCCAGGGAATCAGCCCCAGCATTTT. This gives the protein CASSQGPGNQPQHF.

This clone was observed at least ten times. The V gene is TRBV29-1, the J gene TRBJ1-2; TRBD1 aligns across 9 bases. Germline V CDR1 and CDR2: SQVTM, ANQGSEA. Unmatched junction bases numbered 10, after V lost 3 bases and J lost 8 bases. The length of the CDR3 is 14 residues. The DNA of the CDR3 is TGCAGCGTTGACCTGTTGGACAGGGGAGAGGGCTACACCTTC. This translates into CSVDLLDRGEGYTF. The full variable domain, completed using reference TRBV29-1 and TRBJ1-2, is SAVISQKPSRDICQRGTSLTIQCQVDSQVTMMFWYRQQPGQSLTLIATANQGSEATYESGFVIDKFPISRPNLTFSTLTVSNMSPEDSSIYLCSVDLLDRGEGYTFGSGTRLTVV.

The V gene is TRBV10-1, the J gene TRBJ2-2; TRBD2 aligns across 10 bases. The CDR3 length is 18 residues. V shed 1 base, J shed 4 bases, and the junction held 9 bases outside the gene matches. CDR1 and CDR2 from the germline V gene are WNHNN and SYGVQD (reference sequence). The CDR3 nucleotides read TGCGCCAGCAGTGAGTTCCTAGCGGGAGATATCGGCACCGGGGAGCTGTTTTTT. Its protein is CASSEFLAGDIGTGELFF.

Here the CDR3 DNA reads TGTGCCAGCAGCTCGACCGGGACAGGGGGAGCTGTGGGTCAGCCCCAGCATTTT. Amino acids: CASSSTGTGGAVGQPQHF. The rearrangement uses TRBV7-8 and TRBJ1-5, with 11 bases identical to TRBD1. J was trimmed by 6 bases and V by 4 bases; bases with no gene match: 14. This CDR3 has 18 residues. CDR1 is SGHVS, CDR2 FQNEAQ, per germline.

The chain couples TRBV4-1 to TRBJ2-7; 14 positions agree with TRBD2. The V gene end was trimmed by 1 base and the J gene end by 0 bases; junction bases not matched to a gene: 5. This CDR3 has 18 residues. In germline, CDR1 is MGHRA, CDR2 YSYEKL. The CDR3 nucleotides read TGCGCCAGCAGCCAAGGGCAGGGGACTAGCGGGAGCTCCTACGAGCAGTACTTC. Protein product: CASSQGQGTSGSSYEQYF.

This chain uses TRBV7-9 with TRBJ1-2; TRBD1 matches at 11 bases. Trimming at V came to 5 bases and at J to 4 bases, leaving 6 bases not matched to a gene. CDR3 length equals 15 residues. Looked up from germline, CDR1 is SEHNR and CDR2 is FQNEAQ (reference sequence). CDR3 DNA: TGTGCCAGCAGCCAAGGACAGGGGGCCTTCTATGGCTACACCTTC. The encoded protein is CASSQGQGAFYGYTF.

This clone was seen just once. The CDR3, as DNA: TGTGCCAGCAGTCTCACTAGCGGGAGTCTAGTGGAGCAGTTCTTC. It yields the protein CASSLTSGSLVEQFF. V gene TRBV6-2 or TRBV6-3 combines with J gene TRBJ2-1, with 11 bases aligning to TRBD2. The CDR3 contains 15 residues. The V and J ends lost 5 bases and 10 bases, in that order; junction bases with no gene match: 10. Per germline, CDR1 MNHEY and CDR2 SVGEGT.

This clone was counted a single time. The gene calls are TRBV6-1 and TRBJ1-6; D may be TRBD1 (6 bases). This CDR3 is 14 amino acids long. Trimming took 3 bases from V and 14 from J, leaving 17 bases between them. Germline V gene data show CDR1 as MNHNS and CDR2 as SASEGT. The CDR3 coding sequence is TGTGCCAGCAGTGAGGCAGGGGCAGGCAGAGCCCTCCACTTT. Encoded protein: CASSEAGAGRALHF.

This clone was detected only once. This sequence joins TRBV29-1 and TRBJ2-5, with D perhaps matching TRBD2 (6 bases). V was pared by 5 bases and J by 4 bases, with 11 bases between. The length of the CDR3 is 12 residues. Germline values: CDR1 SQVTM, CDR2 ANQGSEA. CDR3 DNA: TGCAGCGTTTATGCGGGGCCAGAGACCCAGTACTTC. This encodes CSVYAGPETQYF.

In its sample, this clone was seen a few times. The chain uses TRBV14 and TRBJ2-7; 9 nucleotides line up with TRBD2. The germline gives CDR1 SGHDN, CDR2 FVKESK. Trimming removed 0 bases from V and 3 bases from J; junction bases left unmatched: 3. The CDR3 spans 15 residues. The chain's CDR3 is CASSQDPSGIYEQYF. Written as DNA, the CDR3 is TGTGCCAGCAGCCAAGATCCTAGCGGGATCTACGAGCAGTACTTC.

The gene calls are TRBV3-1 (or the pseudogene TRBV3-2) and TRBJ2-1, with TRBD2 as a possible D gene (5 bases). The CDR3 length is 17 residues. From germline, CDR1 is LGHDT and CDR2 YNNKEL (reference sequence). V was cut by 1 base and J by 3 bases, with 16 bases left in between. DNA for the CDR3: TGTGCCAGCAGCCAAGGGGCAGGAAGAGGAGGCTACAATGAGCAGTTCTTC. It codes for CASSQGAGRGGYNEQFF.